This entry lists 10 T cell receptor beta chains sequenced from one sample in a study of T cell responses to AZD1222 COVID-19 vaccine. Sequenced by immunoSEQ multiplex PCR; TCRdb stores in-frame clones only, minus some. Among 90,000 or so clones, roughly 88% were seen once, and the ten largest hold 15% to 20%. Sequences were derived from peripheral blood, sampled on day 0 of AZD1222 vaccination. Receptors originate from an adult in good health.

The V gene is TRBV7-9, the J gene TRBJ1-1; D ambiguous. The CDR3 consists of 16 residues. The V end lost 3 bases, the J end lost 4 bases, and 18 bases lay between the germline ends. The germline gives CDR1 SEHNR, CDR2 FQNEAQ (reference sequence). The CDR3 reads CASSFDLTGGITEAFF. The DNA of the CDR3 is TGTGCCAGCAGCTTTGACCTTACTGGAGGGATCACTGAAGCTTTCTTT.

The chain combines TRBV29-1 with TRBJ2-3, with D perhaps matching TRBD2 (6 bases). The CDR3 is made up of 12 amino acids. Germline values: CDR1 SQVTM, CDR2 ANQGSEA. Trimming stripped 5 bases from V and 0 bases from J, with 6 bases between. The CDR3 is CSVSGSTDTQYF. The CDR3 region has the DNA TGCAGCGTTAGCGGGAGCACAGATACGCAGTATTTT.

This clone was recorded only once. CDR3 coding DNA: TGTGCCAGTAGTTCCTGGGACAGCTTAAGCTCTGGGGCCAACGTCCTGACTTTC. It translates to CASSSWDSLSSGANVLTF. This chain joins TRBV19 and TRBJ2-6; 7 nucleotides match TRBD1. CDR1 is LNHDA, CDR2 SQIVND, per germline (reference sequence). CDR3 length equals 18 residues. Germline trimming cut 5 bases from V and 0 bases from J; bases unmatched to any gene: 10.

This clone occurred a few times. As DNA, the CDR3 is TGTGCCAGCAGTTATGGCCTTTTCTTT. Amino acid sequence: CASSYGLFF. The gene calls are TRBV21-1 and TRBJ1-6; the table's TRBD1 call for D was not verified on the DNA. TRBV21-1 is described as a pseudogene. This CDR3 contains 9 residues.

This clone came up a few times. Other nucleotide sequences from this sample produce the same CDR3. The chain couples TRBV2 to TRBJ1-1; D may be TRBD1 (5 bases). The CDR3 contains 13 residues. Trimming shortened V by 4 bases and J by 1 base, and 7 bases separated the two germline ends. Germline V gives CDR1 SNHLY, CDR2 FYNNEI. The CDR3 sequence is CASSGQGNTEAFF. In DNA, the CDR3 is TGTGCCAGCAGTGGTCAGGGGAACACTGAAGCTTTCTTT.

The V call is TRBV6-5, the J call TRBJ2-7, with TRBD2 matching over 8 bases. The CDR3 length is 16 residues. Germline trimming cut 4 bases from V and 7 bases from J; bases unmatched to any gene: 15. Germline values: CDR1 MNHEY, CDR2 SVGAGI. The DNA for the CDR3 is TGTGCCAGCAGTTCCCTCAGCGGGGGCCTCCTCTGGGAGCAGTACTTC. It encodes CASSSLSGGLLWEQYF.

The chain joins TRBV6-6 to TRBJ1-2; tentative D call: TRBD1 (6 bases). With 4 bases removed from V and 8 bases from J, the gap between germline ends came to 17 bases. Per the germline V gene, CDR1 is MNHNY and CDR2 is SVGAGI (reference sequence). CDR3 length: 14 amino acids. The DNA of the CDR3 is TGTGCCAGCAGTTCCACAGGGATTGTACGCGGCTACACCTTC. Amino acid sequence: CASSSTGIVRGYTF.

The chain employs TRBV12-3 or TRBV12-4 and TRBJ2-1; no firm D call. V gave up 5 bases and J gave up 3 bases, with 8 bases separating them. This CDR3 has 13 amino acids. As DNA, the CDR3 is TGTGCCAGCAGTACTACTAACTACAATGAGCAGTTCTTC. Translation: CASSTTNYNEQFF.

V is TRBV4-2 and J is TRBJ2-7; 7 nucleotides match TRBD1. This CDR3 region has 22 residues. The germline V gene has CDR1 LGHNA and CDR2 YNFKEQ. V lost 3 bases, J lost 4 bases, and 30 bases stayed unmatched. CDR3 loop: CASSHTNPDRLGLGISSYEQYF. The CDR3 coding sequence is TGTGCCAGCAGCCACACTAACCCGGACAGGTTGGGATTGGGGATCTCCTCTTACGAGCAGTACTTC.

This chain links TRBV19 with TRBJ1-1; no clear D. V lost 6 bases, J lost 5 bases, and 13 bases lay in between. In germline, CDR1 is LNHDA, CDR2 SQIVND (reference sequence). The CDR3 totals 13 residues. The CDR3 DNA is TGTGCCAGTAGGTCCGAACGGCGGACTGAAGCTTTCTTT. This sequence encodes CASRSERRTEAFF.